The T cell receptor (beta chain) under discussion was sequenced for a study of T cell clonality in common variable immunodeficiency. The study, taken as a whole, reports: Fewer TCRbeta clones were shared among CVID subjects than controls. What drives increased CVID clonality needs T cell subpopulation sequencing.

Sequencing input was equivalent genomic DNA from CVID and controls. Assay: immunoSEQ multiplex PCR; the TCRdb copy retains only in-frame clones and omits some. This sample includes about 35,000 clones with no singletons; its ten biggest clones take up around 9.5%. This clone was recorded many times. The antigen remains unidentified. The clonotype was recovered from a person aged 18-69 years in good health. The source material was peripheral blood mononuclear cells.

The CDR3 spells CASSLGQGLAEAFF. The DNA read from the CDR3 is TGTGCCAGCAGCTTAGGACAGGGGCTCGCTGAA. This chain connects TRBV7-9 to TRBJ1-1; 8 bases agree with TRBD1. Read coverage stops 3 residues before the CDR3 terminus; the germline J gene supplies the remainder. The J segment lost 6 bases and the V segment lost 1 base, leaving 4 bases of the junction unmatched. This CDR3 contains 14 residues. Germline V gene lookup returns CDR1 SEHNR and CDR2 FQNEAQ (reference sequence).